These T cell receptor beta chains were read from a single sample in a study of cytomegalovirus exposure and HLA in healthy donors. Here immunoSEQ multiplex PCR was the method, and the copy in TCRdb shows in-frame clones only, minus some. In the table there are 150,000 to 200,000 clones, 70% to 85% of which are singletons. Sequenced input: PBMCs. The source of these receptors is a woman aged 35 to 49 in good health and CMV-seronegative. Both conserved end residues are part of each CDR3. The D gene is left open where the match is weak. For some rows the clone size is stated as once, few or many, or as a class when expanded; others skip it.

13	.	.	TRBJ2-7	TRBV11-3	TGTGCCAGCAGCTTCGATTGGACAAGCGAGCAGTACTTC	CASSFDWTSEQYF
15	.	.	TRBJ1-5	TRBV27	TGTGCCAGCAGTTTAGTCAGGGAAAGCAATCAGCCCCAGCATTTT	CASSLVRESNQPQHF
15	.	TRBD2	TRBJ2-7	TRBV19	TGTGCCAGTAGTATTATGATGGGGGGGATGAGCGAGCAGTACTTC	CASSIMMGGMSEQYF
13	.	.	TRBJ1-2	TRBV5-4	TGTGCCAGCACCCGGACAGAAGGATATGGCTACACCTTC	CASTRTEGYGYTF
15	.	TRBD1	TRBJ1-4	TRBV15	TGTGCCACCAGCAGACTGACAGGGCAAAACGAAAAACTGTTTTTT	CATSRLTGQNEKLFF
16	.	TRBD2	TRBJ2-1	TRBV5-1	TGCGCCAGCAGCTTAACCGGGACTAGCGGGAGGGCCGCCCCGATCTTC	CASSLTGTSGRAAPIF
15	few	TRBD1	TRBJ1-1	TRBV4-1	TGCGCCAGCAGCCCCACGACAGGGCGTTGGACTGAAGCTTTCTTT	CASSPTTGRWTEAFF
15	.	.	TRBJ1-5	TRBV5-1	TGCGCCAGCAGCTTGACCCCAGGAAGCAATCAGCCCCAGCATTTT	CASSLTPGSNQPQHF
12	few	.	TRBJ1-5	TRBV30	TGTGCCTGGAGTCCAGGGGAGCAGCCCCAGCATTTT	CAWSPGEQPQHF
14	.	TRBD1	TRBJ1-1	TRBV5-6	TGTGCCAGCAGCTTGAACAGGGGGAACACTGAAGCTTTCTTT	CASSLNRGNTEAFF
14	few	TRBD1	TRBJ2-7	TRBV6-5	TGTGCCAGCAGCCTGGACAGGAACTCCTACGAGCAGTACTTC	CASSLDRNSYEQYF
13	.	.	TRBJ2-1	TRBV27	TGTGCCAGCAGCCTGACACCGAACAATGAGCAGTTCTTC	CASSLTPNNEQFF
15	.	TRBD2	TRBJ2-7	TRBV5-1	TGCGCCAGCAGCCGTAATAGCGGGGGAGGCTACGAGCAGTACTTC	CASSRNSGGGYEQYF
14	.	.	TRBJ1-4	TRBV4-2	TGTGCCAGCAGCTCCCGGGGGGGTATTGAAAAACTGTTTTTT	CASSSRGGIEKLFF
14	.	.	TRBJ1-3	TRBV28	TGTGCCAGCAGTCCCTTGACAGGAGGAAACACCATATATTTT	CASSPLTGGNTIYF
17	.	TRBD1	TRBJ2-6	TRBV11-2	TGTGCCAGCAGCTTAAACCAGGGGGCTATGGGGGCCAACGTCCTGACTTTC	CASSLNQGAMGANVLTF
15	.	.	TRBJ1-3	TRBV4-3	TGCGCCAGCAGCCAAGATTCCGGTTCTGGAAACACCATATATTTT	CASSQDSGSGNTIYF
15	.	.	TRBJ2-1	TRBV18	TGTGCCAGCTCACCGAACGAGAAGTTCACCAATGAGCAGTTCTTC	CASSPNEKFTNEQFF
13	.	TRBD1	TRBJ1-2	TRBV19	TGTGCCAGTAGTCGACAGGGCTCCGATGGCTACACCTTC	CASSRQGSDGYTF
15	once	.	TRBJ1-1	TRBV15	TGTGCCACCAGCAGAGATCTCCCACTTGGCACTGAAGCTTTCTTT	CATSRDLPLGTEAFF